The next 32 T cell receptor beta chains were all read from a single sample in a study of neurological immune-mediated disorders. TCRdb fed the 5' RACE reads into MiXCR, producing one record per CDR3 protein. In the table there are about 14,000 distinct CDR3 sequences, about 10% of which are singletons. Sequencing input: PBMCs. These receptors were collected from a woman between 40 and 55 years old in good health.

This clonotype has a count of ten or more. The chain is built from TRBV5-1 and TRBJ2-5; D is unresolved. The CDR3 extends over 15 amino acids. The V end lost 1 base, the J end lost 2 bases, and 12 bases lay between the germline ends. The germline V gene encodes CDR1 SGHRS and CDR2 YFSETQ. CDR3 residues: CASSLWQTSQETQYF. The CDR3 DNA reads TGCGCCAGCAGCTTGTGGCAGACCTCTCAAGAGACCCAGTACTTC. The entire variable domain, with the rest obtained from reference TRBV5-1 and TRBJ2-5, is as follows: KAGVTQTPRYLIKTRGQQVTLSCSPISGHRSVSWYQQTPGQGLQFLFEYFSETQRNKGNFPGRFSGRQFSNSRSEMNVSTLELGDSALYLCASSLWQTSQETQYFGPGTRLLVL.

This clonotype has a count of ten or more. The V and J genes are TRBV5-1 and TRBJ2-5; TRBD2 matches 9 bases. CDR1 SGHRS and CDR2 YFSETQ come from the germline V gene. V lost 2 bases and J lost 0; bases outside the gene matches: 5. CDR3 length: 16 amino acids. CDR3 loop: CASSFGTSLYQETQYF. As DNA, the CDR3 is TGCGCCAGCAGCTTCGGGACTAGCCTTTACCAAGAGACCCAGTACTTC.

Ten or more counts support this clonotype. The genes are TRBV5-5 and TRBJ2-7; the match to TRBD2 covers 11 bases. Germline CDR1 is SGHKS and CDR2 is YYEKEE (reference sequence). Trimming at V came to 4 bases and at J to 2 bases, leaving 5 bases not matched to a gene. This CDR3 is built from 15 residues. CDR3 amino acids: CASSLTSGVTYEQYF. The CDR3 DNA reads TGTGCCAGCAGCCTGACTAGCGGGGTTACCTACGAGCAGTACTTC.

This clonotype has a count of ten or more. This rearrangement joins TRBV4-1 to TRBJ2-1, with D perhaps matching TRBD2 (6 bases). CDR1 is MGHRA and CDR2 is YSYEKL in the germline V gene. The CDR3 consists of 17 residues. With 1 base removed from V and 2 bases from J, the gap between germline ends came to 15 bases. The CDR3 coding sequence is TGCGCCAGCAGCCAAGTAGTGTTAACGGGGGCCTACAATGAGCAGTTCTTC. Its protein is CASSQVVLTGAYNEQFF.

About this clonotype itself: A much bigger clone sits one base away, suggesting this may be a read error. The rearrangement joins TRBV6-9 to TRBJ2-7; D call uncertain. This CDR3 has 12 residues. CDR1 is MNHGY, CDR2 SVAAGI, per germline. CDR3 loop: CASYRVRYERYF. The CDR3 coding sequence is TGTGCCAGCTACCGGGTTCGGTACGAGCGGTACTTC.

Notes on this clonotype: The germline gene is not matched at one end of the junction; a read error may be the cause. The chain uses TRBV7-8 and TRBJ1-2, with 9 bases matching TRBD1. This CDR3 region has 15 residues. CDR1 and CDR2 (germline): SGHVS, FQNEAQ. The CDR3: CVSSIRGQGSYGYTF. CDR3 DNA sequence: TGTGTCAGCAGCATAAGGGGACAGGGAAGCTATGGCTACACCTTC. The whole variable domain, filled in from reference TRBV7-8 and TRBJ1-2, reads GAGVSQSPRYKVAKRGQDVALRCDPISGHVSLFWYQQALGQGPEFLTYFQNEAQLDKSGLPSDRFFAERPEGSVSTLKIQRTQQEDSAVYLCVSSIRGQGSYGYTFGSGTRLTVV.

This clonotype appeared many times. This sequence joins TRBV4-2 and TRBJ1-1; 9 positions agree with TRBD1. Looked up from germline, CDR1 is LGHNA and CDR2 is YNFKEQ. The J segment lost 2 bases and the V segment lost 3 bases, leaving 7 bases of the junction unmatched. The CDR3 consists of 16 residues. The CDR3 here is CASSQAGQGFNTEAFF. CDR3 DNA sequence: TGTGCCAGCAGCCAGGCCGGACAGGGGTTCAACACTGAAGCTTTCTTT.

This clonotype was observed at least ten times. The genes are TRBV10-1 and TRBJ2-5, with 9 bases lining up with TRBD1. The V gene's germline CDR1 is WNHNN and CDR2 SYGVQD (reference sequence). CDR3 length: 15 amino acids. The ends lost 3 bases at V and 2 bases at J; junction bases unmatched: 4. The CDR3 bases are TGCGCCAGCAGTGACCAGACAGGGGGGCAAGAGACCCAGTACTTC. It yields the protein CASSDQTGGQETQYF.

This clonotype was seen at least ten times. The rearrangement links TRBV12-5 to TRBJ2-7; D uncertain. Trimming removed 1 base at V and 5 bases at J, with 6 bases between. Germline CDR1 and CDR2: LGHNT and FRNRAP. CDR3 length equals 12 residues. The CDR3 DNA follows: TGTGCTAGTGGTTTGGCCATACACGAGCAGTACTTC. Translated, it gives CASGLAIHEQYF.

This clonotype was counted many times. The chain employs TRBV5-1 and TRBJ2-7; no firm D call. In germline, CDR1 is SGHRS, CDR2 YFSETQ. The CDR3 totals 11 residues. The V end lost 4 bases, the J end lost 3 bases, and 5 bases lay between the germline ends. CDR3 loop: CASSPGYEQYF. In DNA, the CDR3 is TGCGCCAGCAGCCCGGGCTACGAGCAGTACTTC.

V usage is TRBV6-5 and J usage is TRBJ2-3; the match to TRBD2 covers 12 bases. Germline V CDR1 and CDR2: MNHEY, SVGAGI. V lost 0 bases to trimming and J lost 4 bases; unmatched junction nucleotides: 2. CDR3 size: 16 residues. The CDR3 loop reads CASSYSGTSGSDTQYF. In nucleotides, the CDR3 is TGTGCCAGCAGTTACTCGGGGACTAGCGGGTCAGATACGCAGTATTTT.

The table lists this clonotype with many counts. The chain carries TRBV6-5 and TRBJ1-4; 7 bases align to TRBD1. This CDR3 spans 13 amino acids. Trimming took 5 bases from V and 6 from J; bases not matched to a gene: 3. The V gene's germline CDR1 is MNHEY and CDR2 SVGAGI. The CDR3 DNA sequence: TGTGCCAGCAGTGGGCAGGGGGATGAAAAACTGTTTTTT. This gives the protein CASSGQGDEKLFF.

This clonotype was picked up many times. The V call is TRBV20-1, the J call TRBJ1-4; weak D call: TRBD1 (5 bases). Trimming left V 0 bases short and J 8 bases short, with 16 bases between. This CDR3 contains 15 residues. In germline, CDR1 is DFQATT, CDR2 SNEGSKA (reference sequence). CDR3 sequence reads: CSARDSGQGWEKLFF. For the CDR3, the DNA is TGCAGTGCTAGAGATTCCGGGCAGGGCTGGGAAAAACTGTTTTTT.

This clonotype was seen ten or more times. V usage is TRBV2 and J usage is TRBJ2-7, with TRBD2 identical over 11 bases. Trimming took 7 bases from V and 5 from J; bases not matched to a gene: 7. From germline, CDR1 is SNHLY and CDR2 FYNNEI. The CDR3 covers 14 residues. CDR3 nucleotide sequence: TGTGCCAGCACCAAACTAGCGGGAGTCGACGAGCAGTACTTC. It codes for CASTKLAGVDEQYF.

This clonotype has a count of ten or more. The rearrangement joins TRBV12-3 or TRBV12-4 to TRBJ2-1; 13 positions match TRBD2. There are 14 residues in the CDR3. The ends lost 6 bases at V and 7 bases at J; junction bases unmatched: 3. CDR3 sequence reads: CASSRTSGSNEQFF. CDR3 in DNA: TGTGCCAGCAGCAGGACTAGCGGGAGTAATGAGCAGTTCTTC.

The V and J genes are TRBV12-3 or TRBV12-4 and TRBJ2-7, with D perhaps assigned TRBD1 or TRBD2 (5 bases each). V shed 8 bases and J shed 6 bases, with 20 bases lying between them. The CDR3 sequence is 14 residues long. CDR3 residues: CASSTTRGPGEQYF. The CDR3 nucleotides read TGTGCCAGCTCTACAACCCGGGGACCGGGCGAGCAGTACTTC.

To note about this clonotype: The germline gene is not matched at one end of the junction; a read error may be the cause. The chain couples TRBV28 to TRBJ2-7; D gene unclear. The V gene's germline CDR1 is MDHEN and CDR2 SYDVKM. The CDR3 covers 13 residues. Here the CDR3 reads CTSRLGLSDEQYF. The CDR3 DNA sequence: TGCACCAGCAGACTGGGTCTATCGGACGAGCAGTACTTC.

This clonotype was counted many times. This chain joins TRBV27 and TRBJ1-2; TRBD1 might be the D (5 bases). Germline assignment: CDR1 MNHEY and CDR2 SMNVEV (reference sequence). The CDR3 length is 13 residues. The germline V and J ends were trimmed by 3 bases and 7 bases, with 12 bases remaining between them. In DNA form, the CDR3 reads TGTGCCAGCAGTTTGTCGGGGCCCCTTGGCTACACCTTC. It codes for CASSLSGPLGYTF.

This clonotype was counted at least ten times. The V and J genes are TRBV9 and TRBJ2-2; TRBD1 matches 7 bases. J was trimmed by 2 bases and V by 4 bases; bases with no gene match: 5. This CDR3 region has 15 residues. Germline lookup yields CDR1 SGDLS and CDR2 YYNGEE. The CDR3 reads CASSLTGVNTGELFF. DNA of the CDR3: TGTGCCAGCAGCCTTACAGGGGTCAACACCGGGGAGCTGTTTTTT. Looking up the rest from reference TRBV9 and TRBJ2-2 gives the full variable domain: DSGVTQTPKHLITATGQRVTLRCSPRSGDLSVYWYQQSLDQGLQFLIQYYNGEERAKGNILERFSAQQFPDLHSELNLSSLELGDSALYFCASSLTGVNTGELFFGEGSRLTVL.

This clonotype has ten or more counts. In nucleotides, the CDR3 is TGTGCCAGCAGACCCTTCGGGGGCGAGTATGTTCCGTCGGGGGCCAACGTCCTGACTTTC. The encoded protein is CASRPFGGEYVPSGANVLTF. The chain carries TRBV6-5 and TRBJ2-6; D possibly matches TRBD1 or TRBD2 (6 bases each). The V gene lost 6 bases and the J gene lost 4 bases, with 28 bases spanning the gap. From germline, CDR1 is MNHEY and CDR2 SVGAGI. This CDR3 has 20 residues.

With respect to this clonotype: A junction boundary mismatches the germline segment, possibly from a read error. The genes are TRBV6-1 and TRBJ2-7, with D maybe TRBD1 (5 bases). The CDR3 is made up of 16 amino acids. Looked up from germline, CDR1 is MNHNS and CDR2 is SASEGT. CDR3 nucleotides: TGTGTCAGCAGTGAAGCGCTTCCACAGGAAGGGGACGAGCAGTACTTC. Amino acids: CVSSEALPQEGDEQYF.

This clonotype was detected many times. The chain carries TRBV7-8 and TRBJ1-3; D is unclear. The CDR3 has 14 amino acids. The V end lost 6 bases, the J end lost 0 bases, and 9 bases lay between the germline ends. Germline V gene sequence: CDR1 SGHVS, CDR2 FQNEAQ. The CDR3 protein is CASREQSSGNTIYF. For the CDR3, the DNA is TGTGCCAGCAGGGAACAATCCTCTGGAAACACCATATATTTT. Using reference TRBV7-8 and TRBJ1-3 for the parts outside the CDR3, the full variable domain is GAGVSQSPRYKVAKRGQDVALRCDPISGHVSLFWYQQALGQGPEFLTYFQNEAQLDKSGLPSDRFFAERPEGSVSTLKIQRTQQEDSAVYLCASREQSSGNTIYFGEGSWLTVV.

This clonotype was seen at least ten times. CDR3 DNA sequence: TGCGCCAGCATTTCGGATCCCGGGGAGCTGTTTTTT. Its translation: CASISDPGELFF. This chain connects TRBV5-1 to TRBJ2-2; D remains ambiguous. V was cut by 6 bases and J by 6 bases, with 9 bases left in between. Germline CDR1 reads SGHRS; CDR2 reads YFSETQ. This CDR3 has 12 residues.

This clonotype occurred many times. This chain uses TRBV20-1 with TRBJ2-7; 8 bases line up with TRBD2. With V trimmed by 2 bases and J by 1 base, 4 bases remained unmatched. CDR1 and CDR2 (germline): DFQATT, SNEGSKA (reference sequence). The CDR3 length is 14 residues. The CDR3 region is CSARIAGISYEQYF. Here the CDR3 DNA reads TGCAGTGCTAGAATAGCGGGGATTTCCTACGAGCAGTACTTC.

This clonotype showed up many times. This CDR3 reads CASSPRGGMDEKLFF. In nucleotides, the CDR3 is TGTGCCAGCAGCCCCCGCGGGGGGATGGATGAAAAACTGTTTTTT. This chain connects TRBV9 to TRBJ1-4; TRBD1 is a possible D gene (5 bases). Deletions cut 4 bases from V and 6 bases from J, with 16 bases between. The germline V gene encodes CDR1 SGDLS and CDR2 YYNGEE. The CDR3 has 15 amino acids.

This clonotype was seen at least ten times. The chain carries TRBV5-1 and TRBJ2-7; TRBD2 aligns across 10 bases. The CDR3 spans 13 residues. V was clipped by 5 bases and J by 6 bases; unmatched bases: 5. Germline CDR1 is SGHRS and CDR2 is YFSETQ. The CDR3 here is CASRRAGGSEQYF. In nucleotides, the CDR3 is TGCGCCAGCAGAAGAGCGGGAGGGAGCGAGCAGTACTTC.

This clonotype was seen at least ten times. The rearrangement links TRBV4-1 to TRBJ1-5, with 11 bases identical to TRBD1. J lost 5 bases, V lost 2 bases, and 5 bases had no gene match. CDR1 and CDR2 (germline): MGHRA, YSYEKL. This CDR3 spans 16 amino acids. The CDR3 nucleotides are TGCGCCAGCAGCCAACCTGGACAGGGGGCTTATCAGCCCCAGCATTTT. Its translation: CASSQPGQGAYQPQHF.

By frequency in the sample, this clonotype is medium-sized. The chain combines TRBV29-1 with TRBJ2-3, with 9 bases fitting TRBD1. CDR3 size: 12 residues. CDR1 and CDR2 (germline): SQVTM, ANQGSEA. V gave up 7 bases and J gave up 3 bases; unmatched junction bases: 2. The CDR3 loop reads CSADRGTDTQYF. The CDR3 region has the DNA TGCAGCGCGGACAGGGGAACAGATACGCAGTATTTT.

This clonotype was picked up a small number of times. The chain links TRBV6-5 to TRBJ2-2, with D perhaps matching TRBD2 (6 bases). The germline CDR1 and CDR2 sequences are MNHEY and SVGAGI. The ends were cut back, 5 bases at V and 8 bases at J, with 15 bases in the middle. CDR3 length: 14 amino acids. CDR3 DNA: TGTGCCAGCAGTGCGGGACTGAAGAAGGGGGAGCTGTTTTTT. Amino acid sequence: CASSAGLKKGELFF.

This clonotype was counted many times. The V call is TRBV5-1, the J call TRBJ1-4; a possible D gene is TRBD1 (5 bases). The V gene's germline CDR1 is SGHRS and CDR2 YFSETQ. Trimming left V 4 bases short and J 8 bases short, with 21 bases between. The length of the CDR3 is 16 residues. The CDR3 DNA reads TGCGCCAGCAGCCTTAAATTACAGGCAGCAGGCGAAAAACTGTTTTTT. Translating it yields CASSLKLQAAGEKLFF.

This clonotype appeared a few times. The V and J genes are TRBV10-3 and TRBJ2-1; 9 bases are shared with TRBD1. The CDR3 is made up of 14 amino acids. Germline values: CDR1 ENHRY, CDR2 SYGVKD. Trimming took 4 bases from V and 7 from J; bases not matched to a gene: 5. The CDR3 bases are TGTGCCATCAGTGGGACAGGGGCCGGGAATGAGCAGTTCTTC. It is translated as CAISGTGAGNEQFF.

This clonotype appeared many times. The chain combines TRBV3-1 with TRBJ2-7; D not certain. The germline CDR1 and CDR2 sequences are LGHDT and YNNKEL (reference sequence). V lost 0 bases and J 3 bases, leaving 15 bases between the germline ends. The CDR3 is made up of 16 amino acids. The chain's CDR3 is CASSQDFGEIDYEQYF. As DNA, the CDR3 is TGTGCCAGCAGCCAAGACTTTGGGGAAATAGACTACGAGCAGTACTTC.